This TCR beta chain was identified during a study of blood T cell repertoires in COVID-19. About the study: Material from acute and convalescent COVID-19 was sourced from the United States, Italy and Spain. T cells, B-cell-depleted T cells, or PBMCs supplied cDNA or gDNA.

In the source study's methods: It was from reference gene primer amplification that nucleated cell counts were estimated. Data came from immunoSEQ multiplex PCR; TCRdb stores just in-frame clones and leaves some out. That table supplies the V and J calls and clone size; D and trimming were determined from the DNA. This sample carries 65,000 to 85,000 clones, 60% to 85% of them seen once, and the ten largest clones take 15% to 20%. Unmatched junction bases numbered 11, after V lost 6 bases and J lost 5 bases. From germline, CDR1 is SEHNR and CDR2 FQNEAQ (reference sequence). The CDR3 has 17 residues. Input material: peripheral blood. The chain joins TRBV7-9 to TRBJ2-1; 12 bases are a match to TRBD2. This clonotype originated in a human donor in a cohort sampled during active COVID-19. The CDR3 DNA follows: TGTGCCAGCAGTTTCGGACTAGCGGGATCATCGGACAATGAGCAGTTCTTC. As protein: CASSFGLAGSSDNEQFF.